This T cell receptor (beta chain) derives from a study of blood T cells in healthy people across ages. Study-level results: In long-lived donors, naive CD4+ cell counts and diversity exceeded those of aged donors. Diversity estimates from one million T cells were considered underestimates.

This clonotype was seen ten or more times. Its specificity is unknown. Sample-barcoded 5' priming and a J-beta primer mix drove a second PCR of roughly 7 to 11 cycles. TCRdb itself ran the 5' RACE reads through MiXCR, one entry per CDR3 protein. The sample has approximately 780,000 distinct CDR3 sequences, 25% to 30% seen once. CDR1 SGHTA and CDR2 FQGTGA come from the germline V gene. There are 15 residues in the CDR3. Another study also made use of these data, one on T cells of mothers and their children.

This rearrangement joins TRBV7-3 to TRBJ2-7; either TRBD1 or TRBD2 may supply D (6 bases each). The J call may not be correct, given that the DNA end is closer to TRBJ2-5. The TCR was taken from a boy between 5 and 17 years old in good health. Material: blood. The CDR3 sequence: CASSFLGGLGETQYF. In DNA form, the CDR3 reads TGTGCCAGCAGCTTTTTGGGGGGCCTCGGAGAGACCCAGTACTTC.